This T cell receptor (beta chain) was captured in a study of T cell responses to AZD1222 COVID-19 vaccine. The CDR3 is 14 amino acids. With 7 bases removed from V and 7 bases from J, the gap between germline ends came to 16 bases. CDR1 and CDR2 (germline): SNHLY, FYNNEI. The table came from immunoSEQ multiplex PCR; TCRdb's copy has only in-frame clones and leaves some out. The table has around 26,000 clones, 88% seen once; the top ten hold about 2.5%. The V gene is TRBV2, the J gene TRBJ1-4; D possibly corresponds to TRBD1 (6 bases). This TCR came from an adult who received the AZD1222 COVID-19 vaccine. Here the sequenced sample was peripheral blood, taken 28 days after the second AZD1222 dose. The CDR3 loop is CASNHQGHGEKLFF. The CDR3 DNA reads TGTGCCAGCAACCACCAGGGGCATGGTGAAAAACTGTTTTTT.